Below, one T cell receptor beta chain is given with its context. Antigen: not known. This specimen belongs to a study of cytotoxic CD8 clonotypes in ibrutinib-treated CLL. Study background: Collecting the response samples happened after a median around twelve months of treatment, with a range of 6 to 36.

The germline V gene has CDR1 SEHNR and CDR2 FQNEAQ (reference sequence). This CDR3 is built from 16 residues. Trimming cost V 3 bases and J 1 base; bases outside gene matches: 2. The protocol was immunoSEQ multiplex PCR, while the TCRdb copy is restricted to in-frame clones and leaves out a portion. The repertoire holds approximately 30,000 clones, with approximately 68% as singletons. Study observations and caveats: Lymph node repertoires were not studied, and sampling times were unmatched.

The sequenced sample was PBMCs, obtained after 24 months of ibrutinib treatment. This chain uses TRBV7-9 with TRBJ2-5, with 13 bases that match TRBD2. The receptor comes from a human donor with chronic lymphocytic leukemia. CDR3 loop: CASSLGLAGPQETQYF. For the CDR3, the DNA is TGTGCCAGCAGCTTGGGACTAGCGGGGCCCCAAGAGACCCAGTACTTC.